This TCR beta chain was recorded in a study of patients and donors after allogeneic stem cell transplantation. V lost 6 bases to trimming and J lost 7 bases; unmatched junction nucleotides: 12. This CDR3 is 15 amino acids long. TCRdb independently ran MiXCR on the RT-PCR reads; one entry per CDR3 protein. The sample has fewer than 75,000 distinct CDR3 sequences, roughly 15% seen once. The chain combines TRBV12-3 or TRBV12-4 with TRBJ2-1, with 7 bases that match TRBD2. This TCR was recovered from a human donor who was either an allogeneic HSCT recipient or a stem cell or donor lymphocyte infusion donor (not recorded which). It is not recorded whose cells these are; they may come from a transplant donor. The sequenced sample consisted of blood, either unsorted or a sorted T cell fraction (not recorded which). The CDR3: CASRLSGTAVNEQFF. CDR3 in DNA: TGTGCCAGCAGATTGAGCGGGACGGCGGTGAATGAGCAGTTCTTC.